This T cell receptor (beta chain) was obtained from a study of control samples from healthy donors and cancer patients. Libraries were prepared by immunoSEQ multiplex PCR; TCRdb keeps only in-frame clonotypes and omits some of them. The data contain some 100,000 clones, around 88% of them singletons. CDR3 length equals 17 residues. V lost 6 bases and J lost 6; bases outside the gene matches: 17. The germline V gene encodes CDR1 MDHEN and CDR2 SYDVKM. The sequenced material came from blood. The clonotype originates from a man in his thirties or forties in good health. This chain joins TRBV28 and TRBJ2-3; 8 nucleotides match TRBD2. CDR3 in amino acids: CASSFSGREGLGDTQYF. CDR3 sequence (DNA): TGTGCCAGCAGCTTCTCCGGGAGGGAGGGACTAGGGGATACGCAGTATTTT.